This T cell receptor beta chain was found in a study of blood T cells in healthy people across ages. This CDR3 has 15 amino acids. V was cut by 1 base and J by 4 bases, with 11 bases left in between. The germline CDR1 and CDR2 sequences are MGHDK and SYGVNS. A second PCR of about 6 to 11 cycles used a sample-barcoded 5' primer and a J-beta primer mix. One entry per CDR3 protein results from TCRdb running MiXCR on the 5' RACE reads. The sample shows about 760,000 distinct CDR3 sequences, 20% to 25% of them seen only once. The sample also formed part of further work on T cells of mothers and their children. That work states: Sequencing got over 9 million TCR beta CDR3 reads from each mother and some 3 million from each child.

The genes are TRBV25-1 and TRBJ1-5, with no clear D. This TCR came from a boy younger than 18 in good health. Specimen: blood. The CDR3 here is CASSESVSGNQPQHF. The CDR3 DNA sequence: TGTGCCAGCAGTGAATCAGTATCGGGGAATCAGCCCCAGCATTTT.